Following are 15 T cell receptor beta chains from one sample sequenced in a study of siplizumab effects on memory and regulatory T cells. Sequencing was performed with immunoSEQ multiplex PCR; in TCRdb, only in-frame clones are kept and a portion is missing. The data hold about 82,000 clones, with about 91% observed a single time. The sample consisted of Tregs sorted from blood. The origin of the receptors is a human donor in good health.

The chain couples TRBV27 to TRBJ2-6; TRBD1 matches at 7 bases. This CDR3 comprises 16 residues. Germline V gene data show CDR1 as MNHEY and CDR2 as SMNVEV (reference sequence). V was pared by 6 bases and J by 0 bases, with 5 bases of the junction left unmatched. Here the CDR3 reads CASRRDSPSGANVLTF. The CDR3, as DNA: TGTGCCAGCAGGAGGGACAGTCCCTCTGGGGCCAACGTCCTGACTTTC.

The CDR3 spells CASSLGQGATGELFF. CDR3 in DNA: TGTGCCAGCAGCCTGGGACAGGGGGCGACCGGGGAGCTGTTTTTT. The V and J genes are TRBV5-5 and TRBJ2-2, with TRBD1 matching over 12 bases. This CDR3 has 15 amino acids. Germline CDR1 reads SGHKS; CDR2 reads YYEKEE (reference sequence). The ends lost 4 bases at V and 5 bases at J; junction bases unmatched: 3.

Details on this clone: The sample contains more than one DNA sequence encoding this CDR3. The rearrangement joins TRBV4-3 to TRBJ2-7; D is unclear. V lost 0 bases and J lost 7, with 16 bases in between. This CDR3 contains 15 residues. CDR1 LGHNA and CDR2 YSLEER come from the germline V gene. CDR3 in amino acids: CASSQDLLVGEEQYF. CDR3 coding DNA: TGCGCCAGCAGCCAAGATCTACTGGTAGGAGAAGAGCAGTACTTC.

CDR3 in DNA: TGCGCCAGCAGCTTTTCCGGGACGCCCCTCGTCGGGGAGCTGTTTTTT. It encodes CASSFSGTPLVGELFF. The rearrangement links TRBV4-1 to TRBJ2-2; tentatively, D is TRBD1 or TRBD2 (5 bases each). There are 16 residues in the CDR3. The germline CDR1 and CDR2 sequences are MGHRA and YSYEKL. V gave up 5 bases and J gave up 7 bases, with 20 bases separating them.

This clone was seen once. The junction does not match germline at one end; this may be a read error. The chain's CDR3 is CASSVVAGLTGTQYF. In nucleotides, the CDR3 is TGTGCCAGCAGCGTAGTGGCGGGCCTCACAGGTACGCAGTATTTT. The V call is TRBV9, the J call TRBJ2-3; D could derive from TRBD1 or TRBD2 (5 bases each). The germline gives CDR1 SGDLS, CDR2 YYNGEE. The CDR3 is 15 residues long.

Only one count was recorded for this clone. The V gene is TRBV4-1, the J gene TRBJ2-3; the match to TRBD2 covers 12 bases. The CDR3 covers 17 residues. The ends lost 3 bases at V and 1 base at J; junction bases unmatched: 5. CDR1 is MGHRA and CDR2 is YSYEKL in the germline V gene. CDR3 residues: CASSQTSGGLGTDTQYF. The CDR3, as DNA: TGCGCCAGCAGCCAGACTAGCGGGGGACTGGGCACAGATACGCAGTATTTT.

This clone has only a few counts. For the CDR3, the DNA is TGTGCCAGCAGTTTCGCGGACAGCAATCAGCCCCAGCATTTT. Encoded protein: CASSFADSNQPQHF. J is TRBJ1-5 and V is TRBV27; D call uncertain. Germline V gene data show CDR1 as MNHEY and CDR2 as SMNVEV (reference sequence). This CDR3 has 14 residues. V was cut by 3 bases and J by 1 base, with 7 bases left in between.

The rearrangement uses TRBV23-1 and TRBJ1-1, with D possibly TRBD1 on 5 matching bases. TRBV23-1 is known as an ORF, though its function is uncertain. Trimming took off 3 bases at V and 11 bases at J, with 13 bases between the two ends. This CDR3 has 12 residues. The CDR3 reads CASSQGGVEAFF. Here the CDR3 DNA reads TGCGCCAGCAGTCAGGGAGGGGTTGAGGCTTTCTTT.

V and J are TRBV6-6 and TRBJ2-7; 9 bases match TRBD1. CDR1 and CDR2 from the germline V gene are MNHNY and SVGAGI (reference sequence). CDR3 size: 16 residues. V gave up 2 bases and J gave up 4 bases; unmatched junction bases: 9. The CDR3 nucleotides read TGTGCCAGCAGTTACGAGTCTGGGACAGGGCCATACGAGCAGTACTTC. This translates into CASSYESGTGPYEQYF.

The chain joins TRBV2 to TRBJ2-7; possibly TRBD1 for D (6 bases). Germline CDR1 SNHLY, CDR2 FYNNEI. The V gene lost 5 bases and the J gene lost 3 bases, with 17 bases spanning the gap. The CDR3 totals 15 residues. This CDR3 reads CASSYETGPLYEQYF. In nucleotides, the CDR3 is TGTGCCAGCAGTTACGAGACAGGCCCCCTCTACGAGCAGTACTTC.

The chain joins TRBV2 to TRBJ2-5, with D possibly TRBD2 on 6 matching bases. CDR3 length equals 13 residues. From germline, CDR1 is SNHLY and CDR2 FYNNEI. V lost 10 bases and J 5 bases, leaving 17 bases between the germline ends. This chain's CDR3 is CATKIPGTETQYF. The DNA for the CDR3 is TGTGCCACCAAGATTCCTGGGACTGAGACCCAGTACTTC.

The V call is TRBV6-5, the J call TRBJ1-1; no firm D call. Germline V gene data show CDR1 as MNHEY and CDR2 as SVGAGI. V shed 2 bases and J shed 0 bases, with 10 bases lying between them. The CDR3 is 15 residues long. DNA for the CDR3: TGTGCCAGCAGTTACAGGACTACCATGAACACTGAAGCTTTCTTT. Its translation is CASSYRTTMNTEAFF.

Of note for this clone: Other DNA sequences in this specimen translate into the identical CDR3. The chain uses TRBV18 and TRBJ2-2, with 7 bases lining up with TRBD1. This CDR3 spans 15 amino acids. Germline-derived CDR1 and CDR2 are KGHSH and LQKENI. V lost 1 base to trimming and J lost 1 base; unmatched junction nucleotides: 0. The DNA for the CDR3 is TGTGCCAGCTCACCACGGACAGGGAACACCGGGGAGCTGTTTTTT. It codes for CASSPRTGNTGELFF.

This chain uses TRBV14 with TRBJ2-7; the D call may be TRBD1 or TRBD2 (5 bases each). Germline-derived CDR1 and CDR2 are SGHDN and FVKESK. Trimming took off 1 base at V and 10 bases at J, with 11 bases between the two ends. This CDR3 comprises 12 residues. This chain's CDR3 is CASSQAGGGQYF. The CDR3, as DNA: TGTGCCAGCAGCCAAGCGGGTGGGGGTCAGTACTTC. Combining the CDR3 with reference TRBV14 and TRBJ2-7 gives the whole variable domain EAGVTQFPSHSVIEKGQTVTLRCDPISGHDNLYWYRRVMGKEIKFLLHFVKESKQDESGMPNNRFLAERTGGTYSTLKVQPAELEDSGVYFCASSQAGGGQYFGPGTRLTVT.

The J gene is TRBJ2-2, the V gene TRBV10-3; weak D call: TRBD2 (6 bases). Germline loops: CDR1 ENHRY, CDR2 SYGVKD. The CDR3 is 15 residues long. V was trimmed by 3 bases and J by 4 bases, leaving 12 bases between them. This CDR3 is CAISDSGRGTGELFF. The DNA for the CDR3 is TGTGCCATCAGTGATTCTGGGCGGGGCACCGGGGAGCTGTTTTTT.